The following is a TCR beta chain sequence with its context. The sample originates from a study of blood T cell repertoires in COVID-19. Study-level information: Italy, Spain and the United States were the sources of the convalescent and acute COVID-19 samples. Sources were T cells, B-cell-depleted T cells, or PBMCs; the material itself was cDNA or gDNA.

V was shortened by 3 bases and J by 4 bases, with 9 bases between the two germline ends. This CDR3 spans 13 amino acids. Authors' processing steps: It was from reference gene primer amplification that nucleated cell counts were estimated. Clones were read by immunoSEQ multiplex PCR, and TCRdb kept only the in-frame ones, dropping some. V and J calls and clone size are those listed in that table; D and trimming were worked out from the DNA. Among about 83,000 clones listed, 85% to 90% were seen once. The TCR sequence derives from an elderly man with active or convalescent COVID-19. The rearrangement uses TRBV12-3 or TRBV12-4 and TRBJ1-2; D possibly corresponds to TRBD1 (5 bases). The sequencing sample was made of peripheral blood. CDR3 coding DNA: TGTGCCAGCAGTTTGCAGGGCTCCTATGGCTACACCTTC. Its translation is CASSLQGSYGYTF.